This T cell receptor (beta chain) comes out of a study of blood T cell repertoires in COVID-19. Germline CDR1 and CDR2: MNHEY and SVGAGI. The CDR3 covers 15 residues. Germline trimming cut 2 bases from V and 7 bases from J; bases unmatched to any gene: 3. The data were produced by immunoSEQ multiplex PCR, yet TCRdb's version contains in-frame clones alone and is incomplete. Of hundreds of thousands of clones detected, 70% to 90% appear once; the ten largest clones hold 1.5% to 2%. This sequence originates from a woman under 30 with acute COVID-19. This chain uses TRBV6-5 with TRBJ2-2, with TRBD1 matching over 11 bases. The material sequenced was PBMCs or T cells enriched from blood (not recorded which). This CDR3 reads CASSYTDRGHGELFF. CDR3 nucleotide sequence: TGTGCCAGCAGTTACACGGACAGGGGGCACGGGGAGCTGTTTTTT.